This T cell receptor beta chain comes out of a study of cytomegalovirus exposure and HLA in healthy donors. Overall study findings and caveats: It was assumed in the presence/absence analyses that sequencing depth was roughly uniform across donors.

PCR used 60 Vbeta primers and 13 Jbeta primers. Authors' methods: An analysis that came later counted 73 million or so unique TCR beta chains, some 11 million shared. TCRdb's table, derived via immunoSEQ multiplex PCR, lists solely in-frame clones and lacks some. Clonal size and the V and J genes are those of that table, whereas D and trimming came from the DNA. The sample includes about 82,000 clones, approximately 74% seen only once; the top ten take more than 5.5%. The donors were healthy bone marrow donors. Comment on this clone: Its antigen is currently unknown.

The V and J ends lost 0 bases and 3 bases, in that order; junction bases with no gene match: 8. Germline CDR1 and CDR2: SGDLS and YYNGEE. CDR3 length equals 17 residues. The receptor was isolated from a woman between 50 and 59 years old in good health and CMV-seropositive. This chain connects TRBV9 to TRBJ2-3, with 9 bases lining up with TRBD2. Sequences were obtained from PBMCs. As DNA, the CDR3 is TGTGCCAGCAGCGTAGTCGGTAGCGGGAGTATGACAGATACGCAGTATTTT. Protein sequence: CASSVVGSGSMTDTQYF.